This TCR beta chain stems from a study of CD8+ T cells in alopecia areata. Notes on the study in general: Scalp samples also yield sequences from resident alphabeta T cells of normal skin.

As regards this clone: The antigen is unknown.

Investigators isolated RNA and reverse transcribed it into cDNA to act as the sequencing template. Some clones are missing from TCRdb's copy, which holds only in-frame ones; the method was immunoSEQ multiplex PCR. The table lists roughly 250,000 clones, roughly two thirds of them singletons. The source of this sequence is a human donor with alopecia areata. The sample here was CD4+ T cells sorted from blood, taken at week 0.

CDR3 nucleotide sequence: TGTGCCAGCAGCGTAGTCCCAGGGATGAACACTGAAGCTTTCTTT. It encodes CASSVVPGMNTEAFF. The genes are TRBV9 and TRBJ1-1, with D possibly matching TRBD1 (5 bases). The CDR3 length is 15 residues. The V and J ends lost 0 bases and 0 bases respectively, with 9 bases between them. Germline V gives CDR1 SGDLS, CDR2 YYNGEE.